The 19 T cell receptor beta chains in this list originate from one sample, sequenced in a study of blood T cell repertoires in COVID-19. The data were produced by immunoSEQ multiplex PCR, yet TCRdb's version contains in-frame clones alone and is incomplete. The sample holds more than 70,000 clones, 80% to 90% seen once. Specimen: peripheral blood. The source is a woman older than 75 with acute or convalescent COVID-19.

CDR3 sequence: CASSIRDTMNTEAFF. As DNA, the CDR3 is TGTGCCAGCAGCATCCGGGACACCATGAACACTGAAGCTTTCTTT. J is TRBJ1-1 and V is TRBV7-9; maybe TRBD1 (6 bases). The CDR3 has 15 amino acids. Germline loops: CDR1 SEHNR, CDR2 FQNEAQ (reference sequence). The V gene lost 5 bases and the J gene lost 0 bases, with 13 bases spanning the gap.

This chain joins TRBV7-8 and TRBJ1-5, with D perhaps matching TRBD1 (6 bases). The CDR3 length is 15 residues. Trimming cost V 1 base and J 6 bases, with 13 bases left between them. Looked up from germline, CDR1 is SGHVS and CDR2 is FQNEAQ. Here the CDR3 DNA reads TGTGCCAGCAGCTTAGGAGGGGGGGCCGGTCAGCCCCAGCATTTT. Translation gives CASSLGGGAGQPQHF.

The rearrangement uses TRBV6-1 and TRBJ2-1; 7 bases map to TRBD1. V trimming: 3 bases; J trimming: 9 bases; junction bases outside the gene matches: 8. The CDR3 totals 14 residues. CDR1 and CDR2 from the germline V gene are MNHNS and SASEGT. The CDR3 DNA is TGTGCCAGCAGTGAGACAGGGATGTATCTTGAGCAGTTCTTC. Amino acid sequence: CASSETGMYLEQFF.

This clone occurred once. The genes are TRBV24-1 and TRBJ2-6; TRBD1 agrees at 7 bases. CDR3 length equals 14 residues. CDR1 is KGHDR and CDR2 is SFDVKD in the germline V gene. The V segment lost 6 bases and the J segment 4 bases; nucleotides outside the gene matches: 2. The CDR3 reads CATSPRGGANVLTF. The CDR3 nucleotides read TGTGCCACCAGTCCCAGGGGGGGGGCCAACGTCCTGACTTTC.

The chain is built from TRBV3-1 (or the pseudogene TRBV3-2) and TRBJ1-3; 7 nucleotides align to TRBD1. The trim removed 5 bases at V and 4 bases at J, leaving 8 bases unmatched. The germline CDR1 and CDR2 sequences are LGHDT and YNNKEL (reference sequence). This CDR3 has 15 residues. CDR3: CASSSRQGIGNTIYF. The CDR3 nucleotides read TGTGCCAGCAGCTCCCGACAGGGTATAGGAAACACCATATATTTT.

The CDR3 bases are TGCGCCAGCAGTCCTGCCCCTATGGGCGTCCAAGAGACCCAGTACTTC. Its translation: CASSPAPMGVQETQYF. This chain joins TRBV5-1 and TRBJ2-5; D gene unclear. Trimming removed 5 bases at V and 1 base at J, with 18 bases between. Germline CDR1 SGHRS, CDR2 YFSETQ. This CDR3 contains 16 residues.

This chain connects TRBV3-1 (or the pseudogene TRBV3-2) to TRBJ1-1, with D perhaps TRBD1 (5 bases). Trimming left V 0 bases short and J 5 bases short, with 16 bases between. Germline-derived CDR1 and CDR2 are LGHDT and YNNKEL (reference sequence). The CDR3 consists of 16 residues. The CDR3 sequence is CASSQDKQGLTTEAFF. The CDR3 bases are TGTGCCAGCAGCCAAGATAAGCAGGGTTTGACGACTGAAGCTTTCTTT.

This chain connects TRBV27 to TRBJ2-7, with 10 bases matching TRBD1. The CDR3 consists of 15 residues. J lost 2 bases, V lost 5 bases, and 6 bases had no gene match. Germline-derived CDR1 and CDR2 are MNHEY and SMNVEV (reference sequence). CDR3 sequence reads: CASSPRTGGTYEQYF. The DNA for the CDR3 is TGTGCCAGCAGTCCGCGGACAGGGGGGACCTACGAGCAGTACTTC.

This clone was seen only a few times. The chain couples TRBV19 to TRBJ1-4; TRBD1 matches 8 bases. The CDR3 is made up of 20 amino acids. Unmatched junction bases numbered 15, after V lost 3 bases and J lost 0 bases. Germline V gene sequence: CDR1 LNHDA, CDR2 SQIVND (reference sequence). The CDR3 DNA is TGTGCCAGTAGTATTATACCCTGGGCAGGGGGCTCGGCAACTAATGAAAAACTGTTTTTT. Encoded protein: CASSIIPWAGGSATNEKLFF.

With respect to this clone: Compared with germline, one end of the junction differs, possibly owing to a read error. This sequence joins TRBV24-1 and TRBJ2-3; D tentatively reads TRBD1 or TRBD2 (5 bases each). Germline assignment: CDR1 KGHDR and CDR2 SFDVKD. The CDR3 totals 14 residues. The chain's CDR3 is CATGEGQDTDTQYF. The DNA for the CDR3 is TGTGCCACCGGTGAGGGGCAGGACACAGATACGCAGTATTTT.

The CDR3 protein is CASSWGQGSEKLFF. CDR3 nucleotides: TGCGCCAGCAGTTGGGGACAGGGAAGTGAAAAACTGTTTTTT. The chain recombines TRBV5-1 with TRBJ1-4, with 9 bases lining up with TRBD1. V lost 5 bases and J lost 7; bases outside the gene matches: 6. The CDR3 extends over 14 amino acids. Per germline, CDR1 SGHRS and CDR2 YFSETQ.

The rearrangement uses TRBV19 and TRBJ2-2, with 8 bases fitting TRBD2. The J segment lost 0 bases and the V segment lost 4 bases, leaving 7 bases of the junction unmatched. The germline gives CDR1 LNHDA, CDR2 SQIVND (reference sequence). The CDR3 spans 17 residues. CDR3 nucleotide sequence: TGTGCCAGTAGTACTCCATTAGCGGGGTCGAACACCGGGGAGCTGTTTTTT. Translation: CASSTPLAGSNTGELFF.

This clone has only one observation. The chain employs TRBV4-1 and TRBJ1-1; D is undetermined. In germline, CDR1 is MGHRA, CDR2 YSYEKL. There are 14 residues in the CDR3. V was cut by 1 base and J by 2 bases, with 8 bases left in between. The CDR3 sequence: CASSQVNKNTEAFF. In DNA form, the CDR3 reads TGCGCCAGCAGCCAAGTCAACAAAAACACTGAAGCTTTCTTT.

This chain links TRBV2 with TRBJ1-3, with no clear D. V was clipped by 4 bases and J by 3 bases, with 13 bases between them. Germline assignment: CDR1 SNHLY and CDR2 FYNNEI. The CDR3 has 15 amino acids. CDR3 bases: TGTGCCAGCAGTGGGGCGTTGTGGGTTGGAAACACCATATATTTT. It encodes CASSGALWVGNTIYF.

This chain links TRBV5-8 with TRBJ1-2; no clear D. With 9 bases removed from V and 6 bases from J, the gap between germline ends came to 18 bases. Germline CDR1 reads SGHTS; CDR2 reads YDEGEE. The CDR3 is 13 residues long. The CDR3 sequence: CATSSRGKNGYTF. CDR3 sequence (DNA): TGTGCCACTAGCTCCCGAGGAAAGAATGGCTACACCTTC.

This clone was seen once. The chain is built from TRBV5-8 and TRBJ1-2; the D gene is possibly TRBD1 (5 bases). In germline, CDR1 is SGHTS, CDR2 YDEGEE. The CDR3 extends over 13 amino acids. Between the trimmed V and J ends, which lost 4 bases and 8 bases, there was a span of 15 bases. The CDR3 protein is CASSAVRQGGYTF. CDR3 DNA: TGTGCCAGCAGCGCGGTCCGGCAGGGCGGCTACACCTTC.

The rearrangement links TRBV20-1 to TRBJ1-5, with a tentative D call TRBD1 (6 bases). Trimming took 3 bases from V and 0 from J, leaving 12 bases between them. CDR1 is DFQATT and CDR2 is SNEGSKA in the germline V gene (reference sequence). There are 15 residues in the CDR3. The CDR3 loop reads CSASPQGYSNQPQHF. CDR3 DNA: TGCAGTGCTAGTCCACAGGGTTATAGCAATCAGCCCCAGCATTTT.

CDR3 residues: CASSVVMDTTAEAFF. The CDR3 DNA sequence: TGTGCCAGCAGCGTAGTTATGGATACCACAGCTGAAGCTTTCTTT. The chain has TRBV9 and TRBJ1-1; D ambiguous. The CDR3 sequence is 15 residues long. Trimming took off 0 bases at V and 6 bases at J, with 15 bases between the two ends. Looked up from germline, CDR1 is SGDLS and CDR2 is YYNGEE.

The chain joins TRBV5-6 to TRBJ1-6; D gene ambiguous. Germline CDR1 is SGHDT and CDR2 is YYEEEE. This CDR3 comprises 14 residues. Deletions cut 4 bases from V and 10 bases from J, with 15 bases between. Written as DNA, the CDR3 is TGTGCCAGCAGCCTCACAAAGGCGGGATCACCCCTCCACTTT. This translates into CASSLTKAGSPLHF.